This T cell receptor beta chain was sequenced in a study of T-cell memory formation after mild COVID-19. Study-level information: The study found TCR clusters largely donor specific.

UMIs and sample barcodes were carried by the TCR alpha and TCR beta cDNA libraries that 5'RACE produced using constant-segment primers. TCRdb reanalysed the 5' RACE reads using MiXCR and keeps one entry per CDR3 protein. The sample lists about 560,000 distinct CDR3 sequences, roughly 18% seen once, with more than 10% in the top ten. Notes on the study in general: The study detected some responding clones in pre-infection memory, suggesting cross-reactive memory joined. Balance between CD4 and CD8 was seen in clones contracting day 15 to 85, and a CD4+ lean was seen in later expanders.

The CDR3 extends over 15 amino acids. CDR1 and CDR2 from the germline V gene are DFQATT and SNEGSKA (reference sequence). The V and J ends lost 4 bases and 3 bases, in that order; junction bases with no gene match: 9. Comment on this clonotype: Its matching antigen is unknown.

The sample comprised PBMCs or a T cell subset sorted from them (not recorded which). The V and J genes are TRBV20-1 and TRBJ2-5; 9 nucleotides align to TRBD1. The TCR was taken from an adult woman who had mild COVID-19 (a few samples of this study predate the infection). Cell type and time point are not known. This CDR3 reads CSANPGQGRKETQYF. CDR3 nucleotide sequence: TGCAGTGCTAACCCAGGACAGGGGCGGAAAGAGACCCAGTACTTC.